This T cell receptor (beta chain) originates from a study of beta chain features in type 1 diabetes. Study conclusions and caveats: Type 1 diabetes patients showed a moderate but significant shortening of TCRB CDR3s in all four CD4+ subsets.

Remarks on this clone: The antigen is undetermined.

Investigators reverse transcribed all isolated RNA, so they sequenced expressed TCRB transcripts. Only in-frame clones appear in the TCRdb table, and some are missing; sequencing was by immunoSEQ multiplex PCR. Seen here are about 150,000 clones, approximately 8.1% observed once, and the top ten hold roughly 1%. From germline, CDR1 is SGHDT and CDR2 YYEEEE. Trimming pared 4 bases from V and 5 bases from J, leaving 13 bases between. The CDR3 runs to 14 residues. The chain joins TRBV5-6 to TRBJ1-5; no reliable D call. The sequenced sample was central memory CD4+ T cells from blood. The clonotype comes from a woman in her thirties or forties with type 1 diabetes. This chain's CDR3 is CASSTRGRYQPQHF. The CDR3, as DNA: TGTGCCAGCAGCACGCGAGGGAGGTATCAGCCCCAGCATTTT.